What follows describes a single T cell receptor (beta chain). The antigen remains undetermined. This entry comes from a study of cytomegalovirus exposure and HLA in healthy donors. Findings of the study overall: In a later analysis, an Asian-associated ancestry cluster reportedly showed fewer N-insertions than the roughly 690-donor mean. A later analysis by the authors found several of the most significant clusters apparently linked to common viral pathogens.

13 Jbeta primers and 60 Vbeta primers were used for the PCR. TCRdb's table, derived via immunoSEQ multiplex PCR, lists solely in-frame clones and lacks some. The sample yields about 190,000 clones, of which the top ten take up under 1%. This CDR3 contains 13 residues. V was clipped by 9 bases and J by 4 bases, with 12 bases between them. Per the germline V gene, CDR1 is WNHNN and CDR2 is SYGVQD (reference sequence). This chain connects TRBV10-1 to TRBJ2-2; a weak D match, TRBD1 (6 bases). The receptor comes from a woman in her 30s in good health and CMV-seropositive. The sample consisted of PBMCs. CDR3: CASEQGPTGELFF. DNA of the CDR3: TGCGCCAGTGAACAGGGCCCCACCGGGGAGCTGTTTTTT.